This entry concerns a single T cell receptor beta chain. As yet, its antigen is unknown. Primers included in the PCR were 60 Vbeta and 13 Jbeta primers. The table came from immunoSEQ multiplex PCR; TCRdb's copy has only in-frame clones and leaves some out. The sample yields 270,000 or so clones, 80% to 90% seen once. Trimming removed 7 bases from V and 0 bases from J, with 16 bases in between. The CDR3 is 14 residues long. Germline loops: CDR1 SQVTM, CDR2 ANQGSEA. The entry originates in a study of cytomegalovirus exposure and HLA in healthy donors. General study results and limits: Reports showed the classifier diagnosing cytomegalovirus status with high specificity and sensitivity.

The clonotype originates from a man aged 35 to 55 in good health and CMV-seropositive. The gene calls are TRBV29-1 and TRBJ2-7; maybe TRBD2 (6 bases). The specimen sequenced was PBMCs. The CDR3 here is CSAGGGANSYEQYF. CDR3 in DNA: TGCAGCGCCGGTGGCGGGGCCAACTCCTACGAGCAGTACTTC.